Listed below are T cell receptor beta chains from one sample, sequenced in a study of blood T cell repertoires in COVID-19. Repertoires were generated with immunoSEQ multiplex PCR, while TCRdb's copy carries only in-frame clones and drops some. This table holds more than 200,000 clones, around 84% found once. Sequenced material: peripheral blood. The receptors were sampled from a man aged 60 to 75 with acute or convalescent COVID-19. Each CDR3 is given with its conserved first and last residue. The D gene is left open where the match is weak. Size values are once, few and many counts, or a class for expanded clones, and some rows have none.

CDR3 length | J gene | V gene | clone size | D gene | CDR3 protein | CDR3 DNA
14 | TRBJ1-4 | TRBV6-5 | . | . | CASRPGGYNEKLFF | TGTGCCAGCAGGCCCGGGGGATATAATGAAAAACTGTTTTTT
16 | TRBJ2-1 | TRBV5-6 | . | TRBD2 | CASSLVASGSRLSQFF | TGTGCCAGCAGCTTGGTCGCTAGCGGGAGTCGCCTGTCTCAGTTCTTC
16 | TRBJ1-1 | TRBV9 | . | . | CASSVEAGRRGTEAFF | TGTGCCAGCAGCGTAGAGGCGGGACGTCGGGGGACTGAAGCTTTCTTT
14 | TRBJ2-1 | TRBV5-1 | . | TRBD1 | CASTYRGLNNEQFF | TGCGCCAGCACATACAGGGGGCTAAACAATGAGCAGTTCTTC
13 | TRBJ2-7 | TRBV5-1 | . | TRBD1 | CASSLGQGGEQYF | TGCGCCAGCAGCCTTGGACAGGGCGGGGAGCAGTACTTC
15 | TRBJ2-1 | TRBV27 | . | TRBD1 | CASSGTGTGNNEQFF | TGTGCCAGCAGCGGGACCGGGACAGGGAACAATGAGCAGTTCTTC
17 | TRBJ1-5 | TRBV15 | . | . | CATSRDRQDYSNQPQHF | TGTGCCACCAGCAGAGATCGACAGGATTATAGCAATCAGCCCCAGCATTTT
13 | TRBJ2-1 | TRBV28 | once | TRBD2 | CASTAGGNNEQFF | TGTGCCAGCACGGCGGGAGGGAACAATGAGCAGTTCTTC
15 | TRBJ1-5 | TRBV19 | . | . | CASSKGGDSNQPQHF | TGTGCCAGTAGTAAGGGAGGGGATAGCAATCAGCCCCAGCATTTT
15 | TRBJ1-3 | TRBV5-6 | . | . | CASSSPAVSGNTIYF | TGTGCCAGCAGCTCCCCAGCGGTCTCTGGAAACACCATATATTTT
19 | TRBJ2-4 | TRBV9 | . | TRBD2 | CASSFHSGLAGEAKNIQYF | TGTGCCAGCAGCTTCCACTCCGGGCTAGCGGGAGAGGCCAAAAACATTCAGTACTTC
14 | TRBJ2-2 | TRBV2 | . | TRBD1 | CASTWTGGSGELFF | TGTGCCAGCACGTGGACAGGGGGCAGCGGGGAGCTGTTTTTT
18 | TRBJ2-2 | TRBV9 | . | TRBD2 | CASSGVGALAANTGELFF | TGTGCCAGCAGCGGCGTAGGCGCCCTAGCGGCGAACACCGGGGAGCTGTTTTTT
14 | TRBJ2-7 | TRBV5-1 | few | TRBD2 | CASSRTSESYEQYF | TGCGCCAGCAGCAGGACTAGCGAGTCCTACGAGCAGTACTTC
13 | TRBJ1-1 | TRBV6-1 | few | . | CASSDPGNSEAFF | TGTGCCAGCAGTGACCCAGGGAATTCTGAAGCTTTCTTT
14 | TRBJ1-5 | TRBV2 | . | . | CASTYDISNQPQHF | TGTGCCAGTACCTATGACATTAGCAATCAGCCCCAGCATTTT
17 | TRBJ2-3 | TRBV5-5 | . | TRBD2 | CASSPGGGLAVTDTQYF | TGTGCCAGCAGCCCGGGGGGAGGGCTAGCGGTCACAGATACGCAGTATTTT
15 | TRBJ1-2 | TRBV6-5 | . | . | CASSYSGILGYGYTF | TGTGCCAGCAGTTACTCGGGTATACTAGGATATGGCTACACCTTC
14 | TRBJ2-7 | TRBV5-8 | few | . | CASSFGPEGYEQYF | TGTGCCAGCAGCTTCGGCCCGGAGGGCTACGAGCAGTACTTC
13 | TRBJ2-7 | TRBV10-1 | . | . | CASSQSGRDEQYF | TGCGCCAGCAGTCAGTCGGGGAGAGACGAGCAGTACTTC
14 | TRBJ1-6 | TRBV19 | . | . | CASSIILPNSPLHF | TGTGCCAGTAGTATAATTCTCCCGAATTCACCCCTCCACTTT
14 | TRBJ2-1 | TRBV11-2 | . | . | CASRRGSSYNEQFF | TGTGCGAGCAGGAGGGGGAGCTCCTACAATGAGCAGTTCTTC
13 | TRBJ2-3 | TRBV10-3 | . | TRBD2 | CAISASGADTQYF | TGTGCCATCAGTGCTAGCGGGGCGGATACGCAGTATTTT
15 | TRBJ2-7 | TRBV7-6 | . | TRBD2 | CASSFGLAGGYEQYF | TGTGCCAGCAGCTTCGGACTAGCGGGAGGCTACGAGCAGTACTTC
15 | TRBJ2-1 | TRBV7-3 | . | TRBD2 | CASSIHSGGHNEQFF | TGTGCCAGCAGCATTCACAGCGGGGGCCACAATGAGCAGTTCTTC
14 | TRBJ2-5 | TRBV2 | . | . | CASSEQGIGETQYF | TGTGCCAGCAGTGAACAGGGCATCGGAGAGACCCAGTACTTC
14 | TRBJ2-1 | TRBV15 | . | . | CATSRGYGDNEQFF | TGTGCCACCAGCAGAGGGTACGGAGACAATGAGCAGTTCTTC
16 | TRBJ1-2 | TRBV6-5 | . | . | CASSYSGQGKGYGYTF | TGTGCCAGCAGTTACTCGGGGCAGGGGAAAGGGTATGGCTACACCTTC
13 | TRBJ2-3 | TRBV2 | . | TRBD2 | CASTRRESDTQYF | TGTGCCAGCACTAGGCGGGAGTCAGATACGCAGTATTTT
13 | TRBJ1-6 | TRBV28 | . | . | CASSPPLPGALHF | TGTGCCAGCAGTCCCCCCCTTCCAGGCGCCCTCCACTTT
17 | TRBJ2-7 | TRBV3-1/TRBV3-2 | few | . | CASSPRRPAGVGDEQYF | TGTGCCAGCAGCCCACGACGTCCGGCAGGGGTTGGGGACGAGCAGTACTTC
15 | TRBJ1-2 | TRBV6-2/TRBV6-3 | . | . | CASSSPRGTNYGYTF | TGTGCCAGCAGTTCGCCCAGGGGAACTAACTATGGCTACACCTTC
11 | TRBJ2-1 | TRBV2 | once | . | CASSVGGEQFF | TGTGCCAGCAGCGTGGGGGGTGAGCAGTTCTTC
16 | TRBJ1-2 | TRBV30 | . | . | CAWSVSIWEAGYGYTF | TGTGCCTGGAGTGTATCTATTTGGGAGGCGGGGTATGGCTACACCTTC
18 | TRBJ2-2 | TRBV18 | . | TRBD1 | CASSPDRYRTENTGELFF | TGTGCCAGCTCACCGGACAGGTACCGAACTGAGAACACCGGGGAGCTGTTTTTT
14 | TRBJ1-4 | TRBV6-5 | . | TRBD1 | CASSKGQANEKLFF | TGTGCCAGCAGTAAGGGACAGGCCAATGAAAAACTGTTTTTT
11 | TRBJ1-1 | TRBV30 | . | . | CAFFVYTEAFF | TGTGCCTTCTTTGTTTACACTGAAGCTTTCTTT
14 | TRBJ1-1 | TRBV10-3 | few | TRBD1 | CAVRPGQGDTEAFF | TGTGCCGTCCGACCGGGACAGGGGGACACTGAAGCTTTCTTT
16 | TRBJ2-3 | TRBV9 | . | TRBD2 | CASSLQTSLTTDTQYF | TGTGCCAGCAGCCTCCAGACTAGCCTGACCACAGATACGCAGTATTTT
15 | TRBJ2-3 | TRBV6-5 | . | TRBD2 | CASSRLAGGRDTQYF | TGTGCCAGCAGTAGACTAGCGGGGGGCCGAGATACGCAGTATTTT
15 | TRBJ2-5 | TRBV6-6 | . | TRBD2 | CATDRGSGGKETQYF | TGTGCCACCGATAGGGGGAGCGGGGGGAAAGAGACCCAGTACTTC
15 | TRBJ2-5 | TRBV7-3 | . | TRBD1 | CASSLTQGVRETQYF | TGTGCCAGCAGCTTAACCCAGGGGGTAAGAGAGACCCAGTACTTC
13 | TRBJ2-1 | TRBV3-1/TRBV3-2 | . | . | CASSQAGVDEQFF | TGTGCCAGCAGCCAAGCAGGGGTCGATGAGCAGTTCTTC
14 | TRBJ2-5 | TRBV30 | . | . | CAWRQRRNQETQYF | TGTGCCTGGAGACAGCGGAGGAATCAAGAGACCCAGTACTTC
16 | TRBJ1-2 | TRBV4-2 | . | . | CASSQEGGDRAYGYTF | TGTGCCAGCAGCCAAGAAGGAGGGGATAGGGCCTATGGCTACACCTTC
14 | TRBJ1-6 | TRBV27 | . | TRBD1 | CASSLDRDNSPLHF | TGTGCCAGCAGCCTGGACAGGGATAATTCACCCCTCCACTTT
18 | TRBJ2-6 | TRBV7-9 | . | . | CASSLVLQAVSGANVLTF | TGTGCCAGCAGCTTAGTTCTACAGGCAGTCTCTGGGGCCAACGTCCTGACTTTC
17 | TRBJ2-7 | TRBV2 | . | TRBD1 | CASKKDRATGFSYEQYF | TGTGCCAGCAAAAAAGACAGGGCCACAGGCTTTTCCTACGAGCAGTACTTC
16 | TRBJ2-1 | TRBV6-5 | once | TRBD1 | CASSSVRDRLYNEQFF | TGTGCCAGCAGTTCCGTCCGGGACAGGTTGTACAATGAGCAGTTCTTC
14 | TRBJ1-5 | TRBV6-5 | . | TRBD1 | CASRPTGYNQPQHF | TGTGCCAGCAGACCGACAGGGTACAATCAGCCCCAGCATTTT
13 | TRBJ2-5 | TRBV9 | . | . | CASSVELWETQYF | TGTGCCAGCAGCGTAGAGCTGTGGGAGACCCAGTACTTC
14 | TRBJ2-7 | TRBV27 | . | TRBD1 | CASSGTGGGYEQYF | TGTGCCAGCAGCGGTACAGGGGGCGGCTACGAGCAGTACTTC
15 | TRBJ1-2 | TRBV4-1 | . | . | CASSQVVSSRYGYTF | TGCGCCAGCAGCCAAGTCGTGTCCTCTAGGTATGGCTACACCTTC
15 | TRBJ2-1 | TRBV19 | . | TRBD2 | CASSPLAGVVNEQFF | TGTGCCAGTAGCCCCCTAGCGGGAGTGGTCAATGAGCAGTTCTTC
18 | TRBJ1-4 | TRBV3-1/TRBV3-2 | . | . | CASSQEVGGGRSNEKLFF | TGTGCCAGCAGCCAAGAAGTTGGGGGGGGCAGGTCTAATGAAAAACTGTTTTTT
19 | TRBJ2-7 | TRBV19 | . | TRBD2 | CASSPNGRTSGRSSYEQYF | TGTGCCAGTAGTCCGAATGGTAGGACTAGCGGGAGAAGCTCCTACGAGCAGTACTTC
12 | TRBJ2-2 | TRBV3-1/TRBV3-2 | many | . | CASSLLAGELFF | TGTGCCAGCAGCCTACTCGCCGGGGAGCTGTTTTTT
13 | TRBJ2-7 | TRBV19 | . | . | CASTMGGKNEQYF | TGTGCCAGTACCATGGGGGGTAAAAACGAGCAGTACTTC
17 | TRBJ2-7 | TRBV4-2 | . | TRBD2 | CASSQAQSSGGAYEQYF | TGTGCCAGCAGCCAAGCCCAATCTAGCGGGGGGGCCTACGAGCAGTACTTC